Many counts were recorded for the clone carrying this TCR beta chain. One entry per CDR3 protein, called by TCRdb with MiXCR from the 5' RACE reads. The sample carries about 30,000 distinct CDR3 sequences, under 6% recorded once. The record originates from a study of early T cells in non-severe SARS-CoV-2 infection. The germline CDR1 and CDR2 sequences are LGHNA and YNFKEQ. The CDR3 spans 15 residues. The V and J ends lost 0 bases and 5 bases respectively, with 13 bases between them. Sequencing used whole blood. The chain is built from TRBV4-2 and TRBJ2-5; a possible D gene is TRBD2 (5 bases). The sequence derives from an adult who was a healthcare worker with PCR-confirmed SARS-CoV-2 infection or an uninfected control (not recorded which). The CDR3 DNA is TGTGCCAGCAGCCAAGAGATCCCAGCGGCGGAGACCCAGTACTTC. Translated, it gives CASSQEIPAAETQYF.